This passage covers 19 T cell receptor beta chains from one sample sequenced in a study of cytomegalovirus exposure and HLA in healthy donors. Generated by immunoSEQ multiplex PCR, the TCRdb table keeps only in-frame clones and is missing some. Among some 140,000 clones, approximately 84% were seen once, and the ten largest hold over 1.1%. The sample consisted of PBMCs. These receptors originate from a woman aged 25 to 39 in good health and CMV-seronegative.

The chain couples TRBV18 to TRBJ2-7; perhaps TRBD1 as D (6 bases). This CDR3 region has 14 residues. Germline loops: CDR1 KGHSH, CDR2 LQKENI. Trimming stripped 8 bases from V and 3 bases from J, with 17 bases between. CDR3 sequence reads: CASPRQESNYEQYF. For the CDR3, the DNA is TGTGCCAGCCCCCGACAGGAGTCGAACTACGAGCAGTACTTC.

The chain combines TRBV7-2 with TRBJ1-1, with 7 bases matching TRBD1. This CDR3 is 15 amino acids long. With 1 base clipped from V and 3 bases from J, the junction kept 5 bases outside the gene matches. Germline values: CDR1 SGHTA, CDR2 FQGNSA. In DNA, the CDR3 is TGTGCCAGCAGCTTAGGGGGACAGAGCTACACTGAAGCTTTCTTT. Protein: CASSLGGQSYTEAFF.

The rearrangement uses TRBV7-3 and TRBJ2-3; 8 nucleotides agree with TRBD2. There are 17 residues in the CDR3. Per germline, CDR1 SGHTA and CDR2 FQGTGA. Trimming took 1 base from V and 6 from J; bases not matched to a gene: 12. CDR3 in DNA: TGTGCCAGCAGCTTAATGGTCCCGGGGACTAGGGCGGATACGCAGTATTTT. Translated, it gives CASSLMVPGTRADTQYF.

The chain joins TRBV5-1 to TRBJ2-2, with D perhaps TRBD2 (5 bases). V lost 9 bases, J lost 1 base, and 13 bases lay in between. The CDR3 is 14 amino acids. Germline assignment: CDR1 SGHRS and CDR2 YFSETQ. DNA of the CDR3: TGCGCCACCTCACCCGGGATGAACACCGGGGAGCTGTTTTTT. Amino acid sequence: CATSPGMNTGELFF.

The chain carries TRBV4-1 and TRBJ2-7; 10 bases line up with TRBD1. The CDR3 extends over 16 amino acids. J lost 5 bases, V lost 4 bases, and 11 bases had no gene match. From germline, CDR1 is MGHRA and CDR2 YSYEKL. The CDR3 bases are TGCGCCAGCAGCCGAATGTCCGGGACAGGGGTCGACGAGCAGTACTTC. Residues: CASSRMSGTGVDEQYF.

The chain joins TRBV6-6 to TRBJ2-5; D possibly corresponds to TRBD2 (5 bases). Deletions cut 6 bases from V and 5 bases from J, with 16 bases between. This CDR3 is built from 14 residues. The germline CDR1 and CDR2 sequences are MNHNY and SVGAGI (reference sequence). CDR3 nucleotides: TGTGCCAGCAGGGCATTCGGTCGAGGGGAGACCCAGTACTTC. Amino acids: CASRAFGRGETQYF.

On this clone: Other nucleotide sequences in the sample specify the same CDR3. V and J are TRBV7-9 and TRBJ2-7, with D perhaps TRBD1 (5 bases). V was clipped by 1 base and J by 5 bases, with 9 bases between them. This CDR3 has 13 residues. Per the germline V gene, CDR1 is SEHNR and CDR2 is FQNEAQ (reference sequence). DNA for the CDR3: TGTGCCAGCAGCTTAGTTGTAGGGGACGAGCAGTACTTC. Its protein is CASSLVVGDEQYF.

The rearrangement links TRBV10-3 to TRBJ2-7, with 9 bases matching TRBD1. V shed 3 bases, J shed 7 bases, and the junction held 16 bases outside the gene matches. Looked up from germline, CDR1 is ENHRY and CDR2 is SYGVKD. This CDR3 has 17 residues. DNA for the CDR3: TGTGCCATCAGTGACCCTAACCGGGACAGGGCGCCGCGGGAGCAGTACTTC. Encoded protein: CAISDPNRDRAPREQYF.

This rearrangement joins TRBV6-6 to TRBJ2-5; TRBD2 matches 8 bases. Germline V gene data show CDR1 as MNHNY and CDR2 as SVGAGI (reference sequence). This CDR3 has 11 residues. The junction had 2 bases not matched to a gene; V was cut back by 10 bases and J by 4 bases. This chain's CDR3 is CATGGGETQYF. The CDR3 DNA follows: TGTGCCACCGGGGGGGGAGAGACCCAGTACTTC.

V usage is TRBV19 and J usage is TRBJ2-1, with D perhaps matching TRBD1 (5 bases). The CDR3 consists of 17 residues. Trimming pared 5 bases from V and 3 bases from J, leaving 20 bases between. Germline CDR1 reads LNHDA; CDR2 reads SQIVND (reference sequence). The CDR3: CASSHSHRLPYYNEQFF. DNA for the CDR3: TGTGCCAGTAGTCACTCGCACAGGCTCCCCTACTACAATGAGCAGTTCTTC.

The chain uses TRBV27 and TRBJ2-7; TRBD1 matches at 9 bases. The CDR3 runs 19 residues. Germline trimming cut 4 bases from V and 3 bases from J; bases unmatched to any gene: 19. Germline V gives CDR1 MNHEY, CDR2 SMNVEV (reference sequence). CDR3: CASSYKVTGGTRPIYEQYF. CDR3 sequence (DNA): TGTGCCAGCAGTTATAAAGTGACAGGGGGAACCCGGCCGATCTACGAGCAGTACTTC.

The rearrangement links TRBV10-2 to TRBJ1-2; 8 positions match TRBD1. V was clipped by 7 bases and J by 8 bases; unmatched bases: 9. Germline V gene data show CDR1 as WSHSY and CDR2 as SAAADI. The CDR3 totals 13 residues. The CDR3 protein is CASTDRGRFGYTF. In DNA form, the CDR3 reads TGCGCCAGCACCGACAGGGGACGATTCGGCTACACCTTC.

The J gene is TRBJ1-1, the V gene TRBV2; D call uncertain. Looked up from germline, CDR1 is SNHLY and CDR2 is FYNNEI. Trimming removed 4 bases at V and 8 bases at J, with 5 bases between. There are 10 residues in the CDR3. Here the CDR3 reads CASSAREAFF. CDR3 DNA: TGTGCCAGCAGTGCGAGGGAAGCTTTCTTT.

In nucleotides, the CDR3 is TGTGCCAGCAGCCCGCAGACAGGGTCCTACGAGCAGTACTTC. This codes for CASSPQTGSYEQYF. The chain is built from TRBV9 and TRBJ2-7, with 7 nucleotides matching TRBD1. Germline values: CDR1 SGDLS, CDR2 YYNGEE. V was clipped by 4 bases and J by 1 base; unmatched bases: 5. The CDR3 has 14 amino acids.

The chain uses TRBV28 and TRBJ2-6; 7 positions match TRBD1. From germline, CDR1 is MDHEN and CDR2 SYDVKM. After removal of 5 bases from V and 6 bases from J, the junction contained 10 bases not matched to a gene. This CDR3 region has 16 residues. For the CDR3, the DNA is TGTGCCAGCAGTGGACGGGACAGACGAACGGCCAACGTCCTGACTTTC. As protein: CASSGRDRRTANVLTF.

The chain links TRBV6-6 to TRBJ2-1; D unresolved. Per germline, CDR1 MNHNY and CDR2 SVGAGI (reference sequence). V lost 3 bases to trimming and J lost 5 bases, with 11 bases between them. CDR3 length: 14 amino acids. The CDR3 DNA sequence: TGTGCCAGCAGTTATATAAGAAGAGACAATGAGCAGTTCTTC. Amino acids: CASSYIRRDNEQFF.

The rearrangement joins TRBV4-1 to TRBJ2-3, with D possibly being TRBD2 (7 bases). V lost 0 bases and J 4 bases, leaving 17 bases between the germline ends. Germline loops: CDR1 MGHRA, CDR2 YSYEKL. The CDR3 extends over 17 amino acids. The CDR3 DNA reads as TGCGCCAGCAGCCAAGATTTCCGCGCGGGGGCAGCAGATACGCAGTATTTT. Translated, it gives CASSQDFRAGAADTQYF.

The chain is built from TRBV5-8 and TRBJ2-3; a possible D gene is TRBD2 (8 bases). Per germline, CDR1 SGHTS and CDR2 YDEGEE. V was clipped by 3 bases and J by 6 bases, with 26 bases between them. The CDR3 totals 18 residues. CDR3 amino acids: CASSSQPQGGLGGDTQYF. DNA of the CDR3: TGTGCCAGCAGCTCCCAGCCCCAAGGGGGACTAGGGGGCGATACGCAGTATTTT.

The rearrangement links TRBV5-1 to TRBJ2-3, with 14 bases aligning to TRBD2. Trimming cost V 2 bases and J 1 base; bases outside gene matches: 6. This CDR3 is built from 18 residues. Germline values: CDR1 SGHRS, CDR2 YFSETQ. The CDR3 bases are TGCGCCAGCAGCTTCGGGACTAGCGGGGGCCAAGGCACAGATACGCAGTATTTT. The encoded protein is CASSFGTSGGQGTDTQYF. Full variable domain (rest looked up from reference TRBV5-1 and TRBJ2-3): KAGVTQTPRYLIKTRGQQVTLSCSPISGHRSVSWYQQTPGQGLQFLFEYFSETQRNKGNFPGRFSGRQFSNSRSEMNVSTLELGDSALYLCASSFGTSGGQGTDTQYFGPGTRLTVL.